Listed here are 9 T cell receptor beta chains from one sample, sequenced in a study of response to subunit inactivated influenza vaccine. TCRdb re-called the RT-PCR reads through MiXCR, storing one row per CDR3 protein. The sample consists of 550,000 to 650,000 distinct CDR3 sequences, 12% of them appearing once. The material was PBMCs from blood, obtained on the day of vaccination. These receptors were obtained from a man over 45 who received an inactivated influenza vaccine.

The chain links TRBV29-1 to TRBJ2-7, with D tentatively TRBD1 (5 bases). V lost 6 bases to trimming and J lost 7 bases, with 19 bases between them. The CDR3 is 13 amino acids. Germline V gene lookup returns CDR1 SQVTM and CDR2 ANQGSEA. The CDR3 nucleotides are TGCAGCGTGGTAGTGGGGCAAAACAGAGAGCAGTACTTC. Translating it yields CSVVVGQNREQYF.

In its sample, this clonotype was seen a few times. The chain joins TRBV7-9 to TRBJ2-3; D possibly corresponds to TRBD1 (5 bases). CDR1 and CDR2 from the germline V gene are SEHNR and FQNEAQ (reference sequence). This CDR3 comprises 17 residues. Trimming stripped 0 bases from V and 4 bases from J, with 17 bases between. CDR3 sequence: CASSLAGRQGWSDTQYF. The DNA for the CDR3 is TGTGCCAGCAGCTTAGCGGGCCGTCAGGGTTGGTCAGATACGCAGTATTTT. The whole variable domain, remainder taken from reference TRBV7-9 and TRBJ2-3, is DTGVSQNPRHKITKRGQNVTFRCDPISEHNRLYWYRQTLGQGPEFLTYFQNEAQLEKSRLLSDRFSAERPKGSFSTLEIQRTEQGDSAMYLCASSLAGRQGWSDTQYFGPGTRLTVL.

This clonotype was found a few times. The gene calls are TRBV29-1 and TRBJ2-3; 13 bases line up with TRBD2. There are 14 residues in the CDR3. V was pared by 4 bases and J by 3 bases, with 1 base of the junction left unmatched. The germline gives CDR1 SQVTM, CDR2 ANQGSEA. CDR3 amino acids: CSVGLAGGTDTQYF. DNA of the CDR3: TGCAGCGTTGGACTAGCGGGAGGAACAGATACGCAGTATTTT.

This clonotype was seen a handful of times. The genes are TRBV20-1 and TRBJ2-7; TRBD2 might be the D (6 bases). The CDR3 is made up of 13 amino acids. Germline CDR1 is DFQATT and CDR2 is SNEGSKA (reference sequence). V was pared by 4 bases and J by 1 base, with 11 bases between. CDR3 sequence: CSAMLEGSYEQYF. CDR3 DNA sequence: TGCAGTGCTATGTTGGAGGGGTCCTACGAGCAGTACTTC.

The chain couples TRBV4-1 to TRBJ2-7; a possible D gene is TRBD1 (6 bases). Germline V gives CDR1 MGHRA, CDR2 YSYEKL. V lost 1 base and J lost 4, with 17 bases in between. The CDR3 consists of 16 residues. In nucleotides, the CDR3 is TGCGCCAGCAGCCAAGCCTTAGGGACATCCTCTTACGAGCAGTACTTC. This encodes CASSQALGTSSYEQYF.

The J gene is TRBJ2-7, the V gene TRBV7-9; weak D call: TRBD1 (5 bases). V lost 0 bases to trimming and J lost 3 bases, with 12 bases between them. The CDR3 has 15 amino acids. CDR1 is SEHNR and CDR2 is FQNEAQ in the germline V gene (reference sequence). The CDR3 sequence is CASSLAQGMVYEQYF. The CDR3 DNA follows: TGTGCCAGCAGCTTAGCGCAGGGTATGGTCTACGAGCAGTACTTC.

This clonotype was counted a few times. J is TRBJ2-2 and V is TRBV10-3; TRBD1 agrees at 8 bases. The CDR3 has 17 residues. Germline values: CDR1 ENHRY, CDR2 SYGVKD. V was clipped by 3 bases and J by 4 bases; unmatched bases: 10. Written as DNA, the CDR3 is TGTGCCATCAGTGAAGGACAGGGAAGGAGAGGCACCGGGGAGCTGTTTTTT. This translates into CAISEGQGRRGTGELFF.

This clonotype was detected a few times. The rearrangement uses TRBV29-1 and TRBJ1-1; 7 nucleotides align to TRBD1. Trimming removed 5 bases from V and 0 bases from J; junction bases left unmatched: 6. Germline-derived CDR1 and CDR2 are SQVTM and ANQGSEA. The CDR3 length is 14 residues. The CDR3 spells CSVQRGRVNTEAFF. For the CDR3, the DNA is TGCAGCGTTCAAAGGGGGCGGGTGAACACTGAAGCTTTCTTT. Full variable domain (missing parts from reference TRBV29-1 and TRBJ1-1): SAVISQKPSRDICQRGTSLTIQCQVDSQVTMMFWYRQQPGQSLTLIATANQGSEATYESGFVIDKFPISRPNLTFSTLTVSNMSPEDSSIYLCSVQRGRVNTEAFFGQGTRLTVV.

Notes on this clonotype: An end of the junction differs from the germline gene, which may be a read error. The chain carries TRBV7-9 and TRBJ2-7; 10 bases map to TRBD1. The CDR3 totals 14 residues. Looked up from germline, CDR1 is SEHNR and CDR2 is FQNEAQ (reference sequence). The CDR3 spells CASSLAGTGVEHYF. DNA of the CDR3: TGTGCCAGCAGCTTAGCCGGGACAGGGGTCGAGCACTACTTC.